A single sample is the source of the 24 T cell receptor beta chains below, sequenced in a study of neoadjuvant nivolumab and ipilimumab in lung cancer (dated by TCRdb to the early 2020s). The sample's time point label, decoded: at surgical resection after neoadjuvant nivolumab +/- ipilimumab. The receptor library was made with the immunoSEQ multiplex PCR assay. TCRdb stores this immuneACCESS table with in-frame sequences only. Part of the clones is absent; in the studies checked, under half of the shortfall reflects unresolved V genes, and no reason is known for the rest. The sample contains 13,000 or so clones, approximately 96% of them found a single time. Roughly 2.7% of the sample belongs to the ten largest clones. Sample: peripheral blood, taken after neoadjuvant nivolumab, alone or with ipilimumab, at or shortly before surgery. These TCRs come from an adult with non-small cell lung cancer.

This rearrangement joins TRBV4-1 to TRBJ1-2; D not certain. V was pared by 1 base and J by 1 base, with 7 bases between. Germline CDR1 and CDR2: MGHRA and YSYEKL. There are 14 residues in the CDR3. The CDR3 sequence is CASSQAGRNYGYTF. The CDR3 DNA is TGCGCCAGCAGCCAAGCCGGGCGTAACTATGGCTACACCTTC.

The CDR3 is CASSLRPFNSYEQYF. Here the CDR3 DNA reads TGTGCCAGCAGTTTAAGGCCTTTCAATTCCTACGAGCAGTACTTC. The V call is TRBV27, the J call TRBJ2-7; D not resolved. This CDR3 is 15 amino acids long. The V gene lost 2 bases and the J gene lost 1 base, with 12 bases spanning the gap. CDR1 is MNHEY and CDR2 is SMNVEV in the germline V gene (reference sequence).

The genes are TRBV15 and TRBJ2-7, with TRBD1 matching over 9 bases. CDR3 length: 16 residues. The junction had 8 bases not matched to a gene; V was cut back by 4 bases and J by 1 base. Germline V gene lookup returns CDR1 LNHNV and CDR2 YYDKDF (reference sequence). This CDR3 is CATSKARGTGSYEQYF. The CDR3 DNA is TGTGCCACCAGCAAAGCCAGGGGGACAGGGTCCTACGAGCAGTACTTC.

The count of this clone is one. The chain carries TRBV28 and TRBJ2-6; D unresolved. The CDR3 is made up of 13 amino acids. Trimming removed 1 base at V and 4 bases at J, with 2 bases between. Germline V gene lookup returns CDR1 MDHEN and CDR2 SYDVKM. CDR3 bases: TGTGCCAGCAGTTTATTCGGGGCCAACGTCCTGACTTTC. Its protein is CASSLFGANVLTF.

The V call is TRBV5-4, the J call TRBJ1-4; a weak D match, TRBD1 (5 bases). This CDR3 contains 15 residues. Trimming pared 7 bases from V and 3 bases from J, leaving 16 bases between. Germline V gene sequence: CDR1 SGHNT, CDR2 YYREEE (reference sequence). In DNA form, the CDR3 reads TGTGCCAGCGGGCCGACGGGGCGGGCTAATGAAAAACTGTTTTTT. Its translation: CASGPTGRANEKLFF.

V usage is TRBV29-1 and J usage is TRBJ2-2, with TRBD1 matching 9 bases. Germline-derived CDR1 and CDR2 are SQVTM and ANQGSEA. V shed 1 base, J shed 3 bases, and the junction held 6 bases outside the gene matches. This CDR3 has 16 amino acids. The CDR3 sequence is CSVEVMDRGDTGELFF. The CDR3 DNA sequence: TGCAGCGTTGAAGTGATGGACAGGGGTGACACCGGGGAGCTGTTTTTT.

The chain carries TRBV6-5 and TRBJ2-7; D possibly corresponds to TRBD2 (6 bases). Deletions cut 2 bases from V and 2 bases from J, with 7 bases between. CDR3 length: 13 amino acids. Per germline, CDR1 MNHEY and CDR2 SVGAGI. The CDR3 reads CASSYRETYEQYF. CDR3 bases: TGTGCCAGCAGTTACCGGGAGACCTACGAGCAGTACTTC.

V is TRBV5-1 and J is TRBJ1-4, with D maybe TRBD1 (5 bases). V gave up 6 bases and J gave up 6 bases, with 15 bases separating them. The germline V gene encodes CDR1 SGHRS and CDR2 YFSETQ. There are 14 residues in the CDR3. The DNA for the CDR3 is TGCGCCAGCACCCCGCGGCGGGGGGATGAAAAACTGTTTTTT. Encoded protein: CASTPRRGDEKLFF.

This rearrangement joins TRBV9 to TRBJ2-1, with TRBD1 identical over 10 bases. V lost 0 bases to trimming and J lost 4 bases; unmatched junction nucleotides: 4. Germline assignment: CDR1 SGDLS and CDR2 YYNGEE. The CDR3 consists of 16 residues. The CDR3 sequence is CASSVAPGQGYNEQFF. DNA of the CDR3: TGTGCCAGCAGCGTAGCCCCGGGACAGGGGTACAATGAGCAGTTCTTC.

The chain couples TRBV6-1 to TRBJ1-5; 7 bases are shared with TRBD1. V gave up 6 bases and J gave up 5 bases; unmatched junction bases: 7. Germline V lookup: CDR1 MNHNS, CDR2 SASEGT. The CDR3 loop spans 14 amino acids. CDR3 sequence reads: CASSTGTEYQPQHF. CDR3 bases: TGTGCCAGCAGCACCGGGACAGAGTATCAGCCCCAGCATTTT.

The count of this clone is one. The chain couples TRBV28 to TRBJ2-7, with D unclear. Germline V gene data show CDR1 as MDHEN and CDR2 as SYDVKM. V was cut by 7 bases and J by 3 bases, with 19 bases left in between. This CDR3 spans 15 amino acids. As DNA, the CDR3 is TGTGCCAGCACAAGTGGGCAAACCAATTTCTACGAGCAGTACTTC. As protein: CASTSGQTNFYEQYF.

The V and J genes are TRBV9 and TRBJ2-3, with a weak D call TRBD2 (5 bases). Per the germline V gene, CDR1 is SGDLS and CDR2 is YYNGEE. The V gene lost 1 base and the J gene lost 5 bases, with 14 bases spanning the gap. The CDR3 sequence is 15 residues long. CDR3 residues: CASSVSGKSGDTQYF. As DNA, the CDR3 is TGTGCCAGCAGCGTATCCGGGAAGTCGGGAGATACGCAGTATTTT.

The V and J genes are TRBV5-1 and TRBJ1-1; 8 positions agree with TRBD1. The germline V gene has CDR1 SGHRS and CDR2 YFSETQ. The length of the CDR3 is 13 residues. V gave up 4 bases and J gave up 13 bases; unmatched junction bases: 12. DNA of the CDR3: TGCGCCAGCAGCCTGGGACAGGACGCATCTGTTTTCTTT. Translated, it gives CASSLGQDASVFF.

The rearrangement links TRBV5-1 to TRBJ2-1, with D possibly TRBD2 on 5 matching bases. Germline V gives CDR1 SGHRS, CDR2 YFSETQ. There are 12 residues in the CDR3. V was shortened by 4 bases and J by 10 bases, with 12 bases between the two germline ends. CDR3 sequence: CASSTGIDEQFF. Here the CDR3 DNA reads TGCGCCAGCAGCACGGGGATTGACGAGCAGTTCTTC. The full variable domain, with the rest looked up from reference TRBV5-1 and TRBJ2-1, is KAGVTQTPRYLIKTRGQQVTLSCSPISGHRSVSWYQQTPGQGLQFLFEYFSETQRNKGNFPGRFSGRQFSNSRSEMNVSTLELGDSALYLCASSTGIDEQFFGPGTRLTVL.

The rearrangement uses TRBV4-1 and TRBJ2-7; D perhaps matches TRBD1 (6 bases). Germline assignment: CDR1 MGHRA and CDR2 YSYEKL. Trimming took off 0 bases at V and 6 bases at J, with 12 bases between the two ends. The CDR3 spans 14 residues. The CDR3 here is CASSQDTGKGEQYF. CDR3 bases: TGCGCCAGCAGCCAAGACACAGGGAAAGGCGAGCAGTACTTC.

This clone was counted a single time. The rearrangement uses TRBV18 and TRBJ1-5, with 11 bases that match TRBD1. Per germline, CDR1 KGHSH and CDR2 LQKENI. The junction had 2 bases not matched to a gene; V was cut back by 0 bases and J by 4 bases. The CDR3 extends over 16 amino acids. CDR3 amino acids: CASSPPGQGANQPQHF. CDR3 DNA sequence: TGTGCCAGCTCACCACCAGGACAGGGGGCTAATCAGCCCCAGCATTTT.

This chain links TRBV28 with TRBJ1-2; 8 bases are a match to TRBD1. Germline CDR1 reads MDHEN; CDR2 reads SYDVKM. This CDR3 has 16 residues. V shed 1 base and J 2 bases; nucleotides not matched to a gene: 6. The CDR3 nucleotides read TGTGCCAGCAGTTTATTACGTAGGGACAGGAACTATGGCTACACCTTC. Encoded protein: CASSLLRRDRNYGYTF.

This sequence joins TRBV7-3 and TRBJ2-1, with D maybe TRBD2 (6 bases). V lost 1 base and J lost 9, with 7 bases in between. The CDR3 has 12 residues. Germline CDR1 reads SGHTA; CDR2 reads FQGTGA. Here the CDR3 reads CASSLMEGEQFF. CDR3 nucleotides: TGTGCCAGCAGCTTAATGGAGGGTGAGCAGTTCTTC.

CDR3 in DNA: TGTGCCAGCAGCTTGGTACCATCCCAGTACGAGCAGTACTTC. Translating gives CASSLVPSQYEQYF. This chain connects TRBV7-6 to TRBJ2-7; D unclear. This CDR3 is 14 amino acids long. The V end lost 3 bases, the J end lost 4 bases, and 13 bases lay between the germline ends. Germline V gives CDR1 SGHVS, CDR2 FNYEAQ.

This chain uses TRBV10-3 with TRBJ2-6, with 7 bases identical to TRBD1. The germline V gene has CDR1 ENHRY and CDR2 SYGVKD. The CDR3 totals 17 residues. V shed 0 bases and J 4 bases; nucleotides not matched to a gene: 6. This CDR3 reads CAISESITGEGANVLTF. CDR3 in DNA: TGTGCCATCAGTGAGTCGATTACAGGGGAAGGGGCCAACGTCCTGACTTTC.

The chain is built from TRBV7-8 and TRBJ2-7; D not resolved. V dropped 1 base and J dropped 3 bases, with 7 bases sitting between them. The CDR3 runs 13 residues. The V gene's germline CDR1 is SGHVS and CDR2 FQNEAQ. Here the CDR3 reads CASSLGILYEQYF. In DNA form, the CDR3 reads TGTGCCAGCAGCTTAGGGATCCTCTACGAGCAGTACTTC.

The chain recombines TRBV5-1 with TRBJ2-1; TRBD2 aligns across 12 bases. Germline V CDR1 and CDR2: SGHRS, YFSETQ. V was pared by 4 bases and J by 0 bases, with 17 bases of the junction left unmatched. The CDR3 length is 21 residues. The CDR3 spells CASSLWSTSGSLAGSYNEQFF. The CDR3 DNA follows: TGCGCCAGCAGCCTGTGGTCGACTAGCGGGAGTCTAGCGGGCTCCTACAATGAGCAGTTCTTC.

CDR3 residues: CASSLTTSGSSYNEQFF. CDR3 bases: TGTGCCAGCAGCCTGACGACTAGCGGGAGCTCCTACAATGAGCAGTTCTTC. This chain joins TRBV5-6 and TRBJ2-1; TRBD2 matches at 12 bases. The CDR3 length is 17 residues. The junction had 5 bases not matched to a gene; V was cut back by 4 bases and J by 0 bases. Looked up from germline, CDR1 is SGHDT and CDR2 is YYEEEE.

The chain combines TRBV4-3 with TRBJ1-1; possible D gene TRBD1, 6 bases. Germline assignment: CDR1 LGHNA and CDR2 YSLEER. V lost 4 bases, J lost 1 base, and 7 bases lay in between. The CDR3 is made up of 13 amino acids. The CDR3 DNA reads as TGCGCCAGCAGCCGGGACACGAACACTGAAGCTTTCTTT. Amino acid sequence: CASSRDTNTEAFF.